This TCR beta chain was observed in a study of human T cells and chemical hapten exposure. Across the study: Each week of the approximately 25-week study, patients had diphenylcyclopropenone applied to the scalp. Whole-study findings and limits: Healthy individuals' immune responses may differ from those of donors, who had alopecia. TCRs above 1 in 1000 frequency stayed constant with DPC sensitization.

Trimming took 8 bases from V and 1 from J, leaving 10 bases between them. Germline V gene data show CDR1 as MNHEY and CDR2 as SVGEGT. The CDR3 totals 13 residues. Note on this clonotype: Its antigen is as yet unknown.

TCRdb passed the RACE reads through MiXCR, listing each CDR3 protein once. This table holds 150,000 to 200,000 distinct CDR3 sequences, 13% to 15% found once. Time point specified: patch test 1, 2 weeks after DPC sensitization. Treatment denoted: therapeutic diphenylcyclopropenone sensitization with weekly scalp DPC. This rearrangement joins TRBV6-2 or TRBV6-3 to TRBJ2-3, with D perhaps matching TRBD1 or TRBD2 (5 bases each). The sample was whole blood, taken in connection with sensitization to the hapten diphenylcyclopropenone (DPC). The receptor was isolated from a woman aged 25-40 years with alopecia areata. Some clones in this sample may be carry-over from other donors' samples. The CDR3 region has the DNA TGTGCCAGCTGCCGGGACGGCACAGATACGCAGTATTTT. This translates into CASCRDGTDTQYF.